This T cell receptor beta chain appears in the sequencing data of a study of blood T cell repertoires in COVID-19. Participant-reported clinical history was the basis for cohort assignment. This clone was recorded only once. Germline CDR1 is SGHRS and CDR2 is YFSETQ. The CDR3 has 17 amino acids. The trim removed 3 bases at V and 3 bases at J, leaving 12 bases unmatched. The table came from immunoSEQ multiplex PCR; TCRdb's copy has only in-frame clones and leaves some out. The data contain some 250,000 clones, 80% to 90% of them seen just once; the ten biggest clones take up around 2%. The sequenced sample was PBMCs or T cells enriched from blood (not recorded which). The clonotype originates from a woman in her fifties or sixties who had recovered from COVID-19. The gene calls are TRBV5-1 and TRBJ2-3, with 8 bases aligning to TRBD2. CDR3 amino acids: CASSWRSAGRGTDTQYF. For the CDR3, the DNA is TGCGCCAGCAGCTGGCGGAGTGCCGGGAGGGGGACAGATACGCAGTATTTT.